Below, 6 T cell receptor beta chains from the same sample are listed, as sequenced in a study of siplizumab effects on memory and regulatory T cells. Libraries were prepared by immunoSEQ multiplex PCR; TCRdb keeps only in-frame clonotypes and omits some of them. This table holds about 56,000 clones, approximately 97% found once. Sequencing was carried out using naive CD8+ T cells sorted from blood. These TCRs come from a human donor in good health.

The J gene is TRBJ2-7, the V gene TRBV7-8; 9 bases fit TRBD1. The V and J ends lost 6 bases and 5 bases, in that order; junction bases with no gene match: 5. This CDR3 contains 13 residues. CDR1 and CDR2 from the germline V gene are SGHVS and FQNEAQ. CDR3 loop: CASSGQGPDEQYF. In DNA form, the CDR3 reads TGTGCCAGCAGTGGACAGGGGCCGGACGAGCAGTACTTC. Full variable domain (rest looked up from reference TRBV7-8 and TRBJ2-7): GAGVSQSPRYKVAKRGQDVALRCDPISGHVSLFWYQQALGQGPEFLTYFQNEAQLDKSGLPSDRFFAERPEGSVSTLKIQRTQQEDSAVYLCASSGQGPDEQYFGPGTRLTVT.

Notes on this clone: The germline gene is not matched at one end of the junction; a read error may be the cause. The chain has TRBV7-3 and TRBJ2-1; 7 bases fit TRBD1. CDR3 length: 15 residues. Germline V gene data show CDR1 as SGHTA and CDR2 as FQGTGA. The CDR3 sequence is CASSQEDRPYDEQFF. The CDR3, as DNA: TGTGCCAGCAGTCAAGAGGACAGGCCCTACGATGAGCAGTTCTTC.

The V call is TRBV27, the J call TRBJ1-5; no reliable D call. This CDR3 is 16 amino acids long. Trimming removed 1 base from V and 1 base from J, with 11 bases in between. Germline V gene lookup returns CDR1 MNHEY and CDR2 SMNVEV (reference sequence). CDR3 DNA sequence: TGTGCCAGCAGTTTATACGGGCTGGAGAGCAATCAGCCCCAGCATTTT. The encoded protein is CASSLYGLESNQPQHF.

The V and J genes are TRBV5-4 and TRBJ2-7; 8 bases map to TRBD2. CDR3 size: 14 residues. V was clipped by 2 bases and J by 3 bases; unmatched bases: 4. Germline V CDR1 and CDR2: SGHNT, YYREEE (reference sequence). The CDR3 DNA reads TGTGCCAGCAGCTTTCGGGAGGGCCGCTACGAGCAGTACTTC. As protein: CASSFREGRYEQYF.

The chain recombines TRBV7-2 with TRBJ2-1, with TRBD2 identical over 9 bases. The CDR3 spans 16 residues. Trimming at V came to 4 bases and at J to 3 bases, leaving 7 bases not matched to a gene. From germline, CDR1 is SGHTA and CDR2 FQGNSA. The CDR3 DNA sequence: TGTGCCAGCAGCTCGGGACTAGCTCCTCACTACAATGAGCAGTTCTTC. Protein product: CASSSGLAPHYNEQFF.

V usage is TRBV7-2 and J usage is TRBJ2-7; D gene unclear. CDR3 length equals 14 residues. Trimming took off 5 bases at V and 2 bases at J, with 13 bases between the two ends. From germline, CDR1 is SGHTA and CDR2 FQGNSA. CDR3 sequence: CASSPPNIPYEQYF. In DNA form, the CDR3 reads TGTGCCAGCAGCCCCCCTAACATCCCCTACGAGCAGTACTTC.